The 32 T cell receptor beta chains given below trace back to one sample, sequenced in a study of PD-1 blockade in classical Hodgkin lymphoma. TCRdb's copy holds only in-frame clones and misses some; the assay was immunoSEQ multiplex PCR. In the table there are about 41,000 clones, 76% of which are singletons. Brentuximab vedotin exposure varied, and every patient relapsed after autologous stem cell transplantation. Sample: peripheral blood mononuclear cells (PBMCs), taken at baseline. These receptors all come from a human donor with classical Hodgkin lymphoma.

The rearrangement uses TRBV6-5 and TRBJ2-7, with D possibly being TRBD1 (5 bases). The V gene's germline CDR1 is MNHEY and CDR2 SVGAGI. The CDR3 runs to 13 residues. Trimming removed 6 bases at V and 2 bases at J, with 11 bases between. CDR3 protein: CASSQDTAYEQYF. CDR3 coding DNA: TGTGCCAGCAGCCAGGACACAGCCTACGAGCAGTACTTC.

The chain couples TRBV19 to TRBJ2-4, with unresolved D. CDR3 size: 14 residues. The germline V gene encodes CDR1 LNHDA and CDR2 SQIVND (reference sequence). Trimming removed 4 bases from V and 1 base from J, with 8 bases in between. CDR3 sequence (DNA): TGTGCCAGTAGTACCGGCTCGGCCAAAAACATTCAGTACTTC. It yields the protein CASSTGSAKNIQYF.

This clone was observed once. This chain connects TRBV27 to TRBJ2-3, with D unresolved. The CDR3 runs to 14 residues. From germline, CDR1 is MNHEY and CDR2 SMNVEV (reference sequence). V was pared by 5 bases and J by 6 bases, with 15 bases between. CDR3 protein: CASSPPSQADTQYF. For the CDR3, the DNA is TGTGCCAGCAGTCCACCGAGCCAGGCGGATACGCAGTATTTT.

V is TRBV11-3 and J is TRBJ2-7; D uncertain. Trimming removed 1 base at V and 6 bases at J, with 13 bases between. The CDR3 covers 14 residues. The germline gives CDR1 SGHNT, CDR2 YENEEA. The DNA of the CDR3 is TGTGCCAGCAGCTTAGGCATGGTGGGGTCCGAGCAGTACTTC. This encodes CASSLGMVGSEQYF.

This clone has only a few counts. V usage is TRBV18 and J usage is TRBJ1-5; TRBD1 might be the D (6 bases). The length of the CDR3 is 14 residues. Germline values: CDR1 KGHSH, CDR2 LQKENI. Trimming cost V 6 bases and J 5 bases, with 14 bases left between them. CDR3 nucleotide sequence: TGTGCCAGCTCTTCTCAAGGGGGGTATCAGCCCCAGCATTTT. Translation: CASSSQGGYQPQHF. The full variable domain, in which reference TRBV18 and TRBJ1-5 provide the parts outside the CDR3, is NAGVMQNPRHLVRRRGQEARLRCSPMKGHSHVYWYRQLPEEGLKFMVYLQKENIIDESGMPKERFSAEFPKEGPSILRIQQVVRGDSAAYFCASSSQGGYQPQHFGDGTRLSIL.

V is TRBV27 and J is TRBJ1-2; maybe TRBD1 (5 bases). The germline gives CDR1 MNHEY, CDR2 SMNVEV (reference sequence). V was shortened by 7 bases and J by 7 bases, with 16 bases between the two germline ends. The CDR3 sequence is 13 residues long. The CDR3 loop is CASTTGGRGGYTF. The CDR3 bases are TGTGCCAGCACAACGGGGGGACGGGGTGGCTACACCTTC.

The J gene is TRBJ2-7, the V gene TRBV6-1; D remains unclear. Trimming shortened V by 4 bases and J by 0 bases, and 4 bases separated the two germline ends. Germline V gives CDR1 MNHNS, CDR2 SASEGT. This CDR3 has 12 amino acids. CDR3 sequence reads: CASSVSSYEQYF. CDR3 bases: TGTGCCAGCAGTGTTTCCTCCTACGAGCAGTACTTC.

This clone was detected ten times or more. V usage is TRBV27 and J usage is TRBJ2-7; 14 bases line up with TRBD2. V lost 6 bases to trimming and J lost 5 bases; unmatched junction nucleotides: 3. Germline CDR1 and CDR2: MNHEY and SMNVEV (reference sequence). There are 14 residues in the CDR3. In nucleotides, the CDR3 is TGTGCCAGCAGGGGACTAGCGGGAGTGAACGAGCAGTACTTC. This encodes CASRGLAGVNEQYF.

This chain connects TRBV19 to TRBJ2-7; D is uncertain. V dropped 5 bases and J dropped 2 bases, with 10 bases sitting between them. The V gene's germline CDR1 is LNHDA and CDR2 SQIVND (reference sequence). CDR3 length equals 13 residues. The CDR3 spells CASSPTPPYEQYF. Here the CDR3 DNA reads TGTGCCAGTAGTCCTACGCCACCCTACGAGCAGTACTTC.

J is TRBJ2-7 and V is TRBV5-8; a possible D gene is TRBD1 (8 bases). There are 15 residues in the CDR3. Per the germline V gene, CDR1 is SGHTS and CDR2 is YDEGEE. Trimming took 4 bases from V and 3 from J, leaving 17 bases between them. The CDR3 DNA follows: TGTGCCAGCAGCCTATGGGGGGGGACAGGCTACGAGCAGTACTTC. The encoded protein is CASSLWGGTGYEQYF.

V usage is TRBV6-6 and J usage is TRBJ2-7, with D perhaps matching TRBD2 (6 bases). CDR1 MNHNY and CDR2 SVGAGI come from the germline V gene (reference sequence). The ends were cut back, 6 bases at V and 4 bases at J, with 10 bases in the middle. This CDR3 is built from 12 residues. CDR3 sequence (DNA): TGTGCCAGCAGCTCGGGGGAGTACGAGCAGTACTTC. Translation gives CASSSGEYEQYF.

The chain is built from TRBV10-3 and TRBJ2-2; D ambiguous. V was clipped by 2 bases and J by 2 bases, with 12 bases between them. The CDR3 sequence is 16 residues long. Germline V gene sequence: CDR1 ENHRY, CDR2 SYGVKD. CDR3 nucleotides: TGTGCCATCAGTGAGGGGGTGGGGATTAACACCGGGGAGCTGTTTTTT. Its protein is CAISEGVGINTGELFF.

CDR3 sequence (DNA): TGCGCCAGCAGCTGGGGTACCGGGGACTACGAGCAGTACTTC. This encodes CASSWGTGDYEQYF. The genes are TRBV5-1 and TRBJ2-7; TRBD2 might be the D (5 bases). Germline lookup yields CDR1 SGHRS and CDR2 YFSETQ. The ends were cut back, 3 bases at V and 3 bases at J, with 13 bases in the middle. CDR3 size: 14 residues.

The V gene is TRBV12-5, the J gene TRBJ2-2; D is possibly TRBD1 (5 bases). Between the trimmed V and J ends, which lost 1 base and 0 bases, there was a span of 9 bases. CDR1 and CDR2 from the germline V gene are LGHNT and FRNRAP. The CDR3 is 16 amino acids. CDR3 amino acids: CASGLAQGSNTGELFF. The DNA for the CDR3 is TGTGCTAGTGGTTTGGCGCAGGGTTCGAACACCGGGGAGCTGTTTTTT. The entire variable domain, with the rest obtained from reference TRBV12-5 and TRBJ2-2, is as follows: DARVTQTPRHKVTEMGQEVTMRCQPILGHNTVFWYRQTMMQGLELLAYFRNRAPLDDSGMPKDRFSAEMPDATLATLKIQPSEPRDSAVYFCASGLAQGSNTGELFFGEGSRLTVL.

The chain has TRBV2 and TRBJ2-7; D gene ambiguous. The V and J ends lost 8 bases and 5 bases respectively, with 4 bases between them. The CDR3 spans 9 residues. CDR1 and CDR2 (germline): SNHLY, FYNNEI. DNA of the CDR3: TGTGCCAGCGTAGACGAGCAGTACTTC. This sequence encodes CASVDEQYF.

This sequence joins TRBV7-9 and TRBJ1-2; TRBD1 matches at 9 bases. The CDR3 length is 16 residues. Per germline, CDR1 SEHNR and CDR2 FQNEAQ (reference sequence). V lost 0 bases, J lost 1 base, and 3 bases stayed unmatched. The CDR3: CASSLATGGHNYGYTF. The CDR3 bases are TGTGCCAGCAGCTTAGCTACAGGGGGCCATAACTATGGCTACACCTTC.

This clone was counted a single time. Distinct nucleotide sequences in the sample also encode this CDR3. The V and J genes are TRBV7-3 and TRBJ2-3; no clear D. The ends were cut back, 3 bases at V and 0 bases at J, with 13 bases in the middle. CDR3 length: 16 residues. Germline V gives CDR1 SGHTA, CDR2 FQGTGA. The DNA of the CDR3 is TGTGCCAGCAGCTTGGGTCTGTCCCCTAGCACAGATACGCAGTATTTT. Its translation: CASSLGLSPSTDTQYF.

CDR3: CASSLGRGPVGYTF. CDR3 bases: TGTGCCAGCAGCTTAGGCAGGGGGCCCGTTGGCTACACCTTC. V and J are TRBV7-2 and TRBJ1-2; TRBD1 agrees at 8 bases. V dropped 1 base and J dropped 7; count of bases not matched to a gene: 5. The CDR3 has 14 amino acids. Germline V CDR1 and CDR2: SGHTA, FQGNSA.

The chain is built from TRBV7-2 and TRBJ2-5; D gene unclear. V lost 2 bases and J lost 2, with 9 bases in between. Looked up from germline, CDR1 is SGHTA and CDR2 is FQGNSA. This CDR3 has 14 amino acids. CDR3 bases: TGTGCCAGCAGCTTAAAGAGCAGTCAAGAGACCCAGTACTTC. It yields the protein CASSLKSSQETQYF.

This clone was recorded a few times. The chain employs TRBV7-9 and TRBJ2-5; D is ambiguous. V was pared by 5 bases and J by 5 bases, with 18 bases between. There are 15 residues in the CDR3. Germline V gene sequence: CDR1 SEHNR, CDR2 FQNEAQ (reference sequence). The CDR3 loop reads CASSPSWGGEETQYF. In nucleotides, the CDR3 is TGTGCCAGCAGCCCAAGTTGGGGTGGAGAGGAGACCCAGTACTTC.

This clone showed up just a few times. For the CDR3, the DNA is TGTGCCAGCAGCTTATCGGCCTCTTCGAACACCGGGGAGCTGTTTTTT. This codes for CASSLSASSNTGELFF. The chain recombines TRBV7-6 with TRBJ2-2; D uncertain. CDR1 is SGHVS and CDR2 is FNYEAQ in the germline V gene. The CDR3 sequence is 16 residues long. V shed 2 bases and J shed 0 bases, with 10 bases lying between them.

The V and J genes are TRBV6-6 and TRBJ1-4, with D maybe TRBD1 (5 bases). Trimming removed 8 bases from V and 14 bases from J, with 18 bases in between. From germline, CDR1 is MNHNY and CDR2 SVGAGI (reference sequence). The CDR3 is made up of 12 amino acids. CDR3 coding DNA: TGTGCCAGCTCGGGGGGACCGGGACGGCTGTTTTTT. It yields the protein CASSGGPGRLFF.

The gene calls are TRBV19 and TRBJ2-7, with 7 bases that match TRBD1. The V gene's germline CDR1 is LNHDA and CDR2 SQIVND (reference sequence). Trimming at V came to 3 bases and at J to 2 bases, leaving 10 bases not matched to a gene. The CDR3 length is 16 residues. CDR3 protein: CASSIRRDSKAYEQYF. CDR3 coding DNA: TGTGCCAGTAGTATTCGCCGGGACAGCAAGGCCTACGAGCAGTACTTC.

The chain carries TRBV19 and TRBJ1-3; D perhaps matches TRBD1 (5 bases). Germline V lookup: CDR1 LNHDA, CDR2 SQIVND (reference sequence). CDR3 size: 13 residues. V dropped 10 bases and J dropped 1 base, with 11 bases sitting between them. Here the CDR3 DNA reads TGTGCCACTAAAGGGACTTCTGGAAACACCATATATTTT. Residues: CATKGTSGNTIYF.

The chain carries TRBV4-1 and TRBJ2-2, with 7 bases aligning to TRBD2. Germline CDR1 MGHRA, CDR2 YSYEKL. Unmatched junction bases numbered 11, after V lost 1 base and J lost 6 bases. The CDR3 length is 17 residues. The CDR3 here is CASSQVKGRVGPGELFF. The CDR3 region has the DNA TGCGCCAGCAGCCAAGTTAAAGGGAGGGTCGGGCCCGGGGAGCTGTTTTTT.

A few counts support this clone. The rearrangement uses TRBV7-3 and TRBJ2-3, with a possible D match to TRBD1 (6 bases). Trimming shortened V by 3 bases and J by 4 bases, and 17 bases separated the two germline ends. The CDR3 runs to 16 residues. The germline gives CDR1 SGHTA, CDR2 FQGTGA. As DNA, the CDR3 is TGTGCCAGCAGCTTGACGCGCGCGACAGGATCAGATACGCAGTATTTT. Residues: CASSLTRATGSDTQYF.

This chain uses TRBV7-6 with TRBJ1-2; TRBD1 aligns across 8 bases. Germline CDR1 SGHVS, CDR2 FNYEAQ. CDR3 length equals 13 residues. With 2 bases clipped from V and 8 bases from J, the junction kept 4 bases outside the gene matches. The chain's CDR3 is CASSLQGAKGYTF. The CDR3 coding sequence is TGTGCCAGCAGCTTACAGGGGGCGAAGGGCTACACCTTC. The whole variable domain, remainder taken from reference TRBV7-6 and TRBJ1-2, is GAGVSQSPRYKVTKRGQDVALRCDPISGHVSLYWYRQALGQGPEFLTYFNYEAQQDKSGLPNDRFSAERPEGSISTLTIQRTEQRDSAMYRCASSLQGAKGYTFGSGTRLTVV.

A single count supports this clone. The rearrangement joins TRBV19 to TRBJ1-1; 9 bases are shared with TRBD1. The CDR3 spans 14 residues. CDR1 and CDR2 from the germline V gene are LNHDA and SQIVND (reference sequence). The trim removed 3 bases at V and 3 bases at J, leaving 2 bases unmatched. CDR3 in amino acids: CASSIDRGDTEAFF. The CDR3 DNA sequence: TGTGCCAGTAGTATTGACAGGGGGGACACTGAAGCTTTCTTT. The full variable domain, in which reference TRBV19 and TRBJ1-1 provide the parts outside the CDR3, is DGGITQSPKYLFRKEGQNVTLSCEQNLNHDAMYWYRQDPGQGLRLIYYSQIVNDFQKGDIAEGYSVSREKKESFPLTVTSAQKNPTAFYLCASSIDRGDTEAFFGQGTRLTVV.

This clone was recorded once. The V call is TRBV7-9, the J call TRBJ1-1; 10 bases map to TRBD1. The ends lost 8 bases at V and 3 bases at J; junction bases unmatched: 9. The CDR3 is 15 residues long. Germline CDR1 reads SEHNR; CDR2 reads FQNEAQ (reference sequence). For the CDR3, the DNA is TGTGCCAGCCATCCGGGGACAGGGGAGTACACTGAAGCTTTCTTT. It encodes CASHPGTGEYTEAFF.

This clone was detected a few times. Here the CDR3 DNA reads TGCAGCGTTGAAGAGGGGACAGGGAGACAAGAGACCCAGTACTTC. Translating gives CSVEEGTGRQETQYF. V usage is TRBV29-1 and J usage is TRBJ2-5, with 9 bases fitting TRBD1. Germline-derived CDR1 and CDR2 are SQVTM and ANQGSEA. V lost 0 bases to trimming and J lost 2 bases; unmatched junction nucleotides: 4. The CDR3 has 15 residues.

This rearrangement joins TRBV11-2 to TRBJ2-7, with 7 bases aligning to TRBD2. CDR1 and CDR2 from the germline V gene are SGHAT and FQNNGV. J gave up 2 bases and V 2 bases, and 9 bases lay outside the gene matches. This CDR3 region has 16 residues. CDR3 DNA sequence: TGTGCCAGCAGCTTAATTGGGGGGGAGGGCCCCTACGAGCAGTACTTC. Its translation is CASSLIGGEGPYEQYF.

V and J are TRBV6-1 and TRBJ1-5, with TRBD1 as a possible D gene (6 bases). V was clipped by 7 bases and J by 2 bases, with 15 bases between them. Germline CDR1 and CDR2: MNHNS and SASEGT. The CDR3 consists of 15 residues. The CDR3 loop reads CASILEEGGNQPQHF. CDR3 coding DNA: TGTGCCAGCATCCTTGAGGAGGGGGGCAATCAGCCCCAGCATTTT.